This TCR beta chain was found in a study of T cells in Graves' hyperthyroidism and ophthalmopathy. Authors of the study amplified TCR beta CDR3 regions from RNA transcripts. Primed by the HTBI set, a first-round RT-PCR was run on the TCR CDR3. A single record per CDR3 protein comes from TCRdb applying MiXCR to the multiplex PCR reads. The sample comprises under 400,000 distinct CDR3 sequences, about 13% of which are singletons, and about 9.1% rests with the top ten. The sequenced sample was blood. The sequence was collected from a woman between 18 and 30 years old with Graves' hyperthyroidism.

CDR3 loop: CASRWTGGLYNEQFF. CDR3 DNA sequence: TGTGCCAGCCGATGGACTGGGGGGCTTTACAATGAGCAGTTCTTC. The rearrangement joins TRBV27 to TRBJ2-1, with D perhaps matching TRBD1 or TRBD2 (6 bases each). The germline gives CDR1 MNHEY, CDR2 SMNVEV (reference sequence). Trimming pared 8 bases from V and 4 bases from J, leaving 18 bases between. The CDR3 contains 15 residues.